Sequencing of this TCR beta chain was carried out in a study of blood T cells in healthy people across ages. Looked up from germline, CDR1 is SGHTA and CDR2 is FQGNSA. This CDR3 region has 16 residues. The V and J ends lost 4 bases and 4 bases respectively, with 20 bases between them. The authors ran a second PCR of about 6 to 12 cycles using a sample-barcoded 5' primer and a J-beta primer mix. TCRdb ran MiXCR on the 5' RACE reads and lists one entry per CDR3 protein. This table holds fewer than 1,000,000 distinct CDR3 sequences, 40% to 50% found once. The table lists this clonotype with a few counts.

The sample consisted of blood. The chain is built from TRBV7-2 and TRBJ2-7, with a weak D call TRBD2 (5 bases). The clonotype originates from a man aged 60 to 69 in good health. The chain's CDR3 is CASSSLTGRAAYEQYF. The CDR3 coding sequence is TGTGCCAGCAGCTCGCTGACCGGGCGGGCAGCATACGAGCAGTACTTC.